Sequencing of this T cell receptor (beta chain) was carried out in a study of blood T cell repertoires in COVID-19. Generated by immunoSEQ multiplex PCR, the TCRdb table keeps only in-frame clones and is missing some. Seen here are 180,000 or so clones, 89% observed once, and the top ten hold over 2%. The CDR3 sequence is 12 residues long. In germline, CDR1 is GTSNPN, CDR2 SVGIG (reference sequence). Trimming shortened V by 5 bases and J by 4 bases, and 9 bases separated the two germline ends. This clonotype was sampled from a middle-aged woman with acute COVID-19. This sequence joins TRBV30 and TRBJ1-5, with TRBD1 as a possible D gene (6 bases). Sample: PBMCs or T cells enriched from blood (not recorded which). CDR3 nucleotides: TGTGCCTGGCAACAGGGAAATCAGCCCCAGCATTTT. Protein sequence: CAWQQGNQPQHF.